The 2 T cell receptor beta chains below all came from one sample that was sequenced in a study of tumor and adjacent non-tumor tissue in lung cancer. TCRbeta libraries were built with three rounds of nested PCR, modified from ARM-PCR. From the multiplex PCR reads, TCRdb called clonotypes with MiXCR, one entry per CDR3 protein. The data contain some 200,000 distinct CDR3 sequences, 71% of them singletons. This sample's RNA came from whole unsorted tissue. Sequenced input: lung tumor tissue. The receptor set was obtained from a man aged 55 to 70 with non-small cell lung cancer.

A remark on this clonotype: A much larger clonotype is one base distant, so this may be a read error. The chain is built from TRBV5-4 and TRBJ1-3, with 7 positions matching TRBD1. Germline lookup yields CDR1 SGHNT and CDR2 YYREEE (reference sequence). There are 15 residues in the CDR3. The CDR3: CASSRGTASGYTIYF. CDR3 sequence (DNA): TGTGCCAGCAGCCGGGGGACAGCCTCTGGATACACCATATATTTT.

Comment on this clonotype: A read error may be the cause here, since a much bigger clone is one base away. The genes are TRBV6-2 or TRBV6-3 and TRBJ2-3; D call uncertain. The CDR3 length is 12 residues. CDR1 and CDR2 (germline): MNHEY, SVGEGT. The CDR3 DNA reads TGTGCCAGCAGTTACTCGGTGGATACGCATTATTTT. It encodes CASSYSVDTHYF.